The 8 T cell receptor beta chains in this list originate from one sample, sequenced in a study of cytomegalovirus exposure and HLA in healthy donors. Clones were read by immunoSEQ multiplex PCR, and TCRdb kept only the in-frame ones, dropping some. The sample includes a few hundred thousand clones, around 86% of them seen just once. The material sequenced was PBMCs. The receptors shown here come from a young woman in good health and CMV-seronegative.

J is TRBJ2-1 and V is TRBV27, with 9 positions matching TRBD1. Trimming at V came to 2 bases and at J to 3 bases, leaving 11 bases not matched to a gene. This CDR3 contains 18 residues. Germline values: CDR1 MNHEY, CDR2 SMNVEV (reference sequence). Written as DNA, the CDR3 is TGTGCCAGCAGTTTACGGACAGGGGTTAGCCCGAGCTACAATGAGCAGTTCTTC. Translating gives CASSLRTGVSPSYNEQFF.

This chain connects TRBV2 to TRBJ1-4; D call uncertain. The germline V gene encodes CDR1 SNHLY and CDR2 FYNNEI. V lost 2 bases and J 2 bases, leaving 6 bases between the germline ends. The CDR3 covers 14 residues. The CDR3 here is CASSERRTNEKLFF. CDR3 DNA sequence: TGTGCCAGCAGTGAAAGGAGGACTAATGAAAAACTGTTTTTT. Drawing the rest from reference TRBV2 and TRBJ1-4, the complete variable domain is EPEVTQTPSHQVTQMGQEVILRCVPISNHLYFYWYRQILGQKVEFLVSFYNNEISEKSEIFDDQFSVERPDGSNFTLKIRSTKLEDSAMYFCASSERRTNEKLFFGSGTQLSVL.

The chain employs TRBV7-3 and TRBJ1-2, with a weak D call TRBD1 (5 bases). This CDR3 region has 14 residues. Germline V lookup: CDR1 SGHTA, CDR2 FQGTGA. V lost 5 bases and J 2 bases, leaving 12 bases between the germline ends. Written as DNA, the CDR3 is TGTGCCAGCAGCCTGACCGGGGGGAACTATGGCTACACCTTC. Amino acid sequence: CASSLTGGNYGYTF.

This clone was found once. The chain is built from TRBV18 and TRBJ2-7; 12 bases are a match to TRBD1. CDR1 is KGHSH and CDR2 is LQKENI in the germline V gene. V lost 2 bases, J lost 5 bases, and 13 bases stayed unmatched. CDR3 length equals 18 residues. CDR3 in DNA: TGTGCCAGCTCACCAACCTCCGGGACAGGGGGCAGGGGGGACGAGCAGTACTTC. Its protein is CASSPTSGTGGRGDEQYF. The whole variable domain, remainder taken from reference TRBV18 and TRBJ2-7, is NAGVMQNPRHLVRRRGQEARLRCSPMKGHSHVYWYRQLPEEGLKFMVYLQKENIIDESGMPKERFSAEFPKEGPSILRIQQVVRGDSAAYFCASSPTSGTGGRGDEQYFGPGTRLTVT.

This clone has a handful of counts. The rearrangement links TRBV7-6 to TRBJ1-2; TRBD1 might be the D (5 bases). Trimming stripped 2 bases from V and 6 bases from J, with 10 bases between. The germline V gene has CDR1 SGHVS and CDR2 FNYEAQ. The CDR3 extends over 13 amino acids. CDR3 sequence (DNA): TGTGCCAGCAGCTTACAACAGGACAATGGCTACACCTTC. This sequence encodes CASSLQQDNGYTF. The full variable domain, in which reference TRBV7-6 and TRBJ1-2 provide the parts outside the CDR3, is GAGVSQSPRYKVTKRGQDVALRCDPISGHVSLYWYRQALGQGPEFLTYFNYEAQQDKSGLPNDRFSAERPEGSISTLTIQRTEQRDSAMYRCASSLQQDNGYTFGSGTRLTVV.

This clone appeared a single time. The rearrangement uses TRBV6-1 and TRBJ2-7; D is uncertain. The CDR3 runs to 15 residues. Trimming took off 5 bases at V and 0 bases at J, with 14 bases between the two ends. The germline gives CDR1 MNHNS, CDR2 SASEGT. The CDR3 spells CASSNRLIASYEQYF. CDR3 DNA: TGTGCCAGCAGTAATCGACTGATCGCCTCCTACGAGCAGTACTTC.

V is TRBV4-1 and J is TRBJ1-2; D possibly corresponds to TRBD1 (5 bases). Germline V gene sequence: CDR1 MGHRA, CDR2 YSYEKL. Between the trimmed V and J ends, which lost 0 bases and 7 bases, there was a span of 12 bases. The CDR3 has 14 residues. The CDR3 sequence is CASSQDPSGLGYTF. CDR3 DNA: TGCGCCAGCAGCCAAGATCCGTCAGGGCTTGGCTACACCTTC.

This chain uses TRBV28 with TRBJ2-3, with 9 bases matching TRBD2. This CDR3 is built from 16 residues. V dropped 6 bases and J dropped 0; count of bases not matched to a gene: 7. Germline CDR1 is MDHEN and CDR2 is SYDVKM. The CDR3 DNA reads as TGTGCCAGCAGCACTATTAGCGGGGGTAGCACAGATACGCAGTATTTT. Its translation is CASSTISGGSTDTQYF.